This T cell receptor (beta chain) is from a study of control samples from healthy donors and cancer patients. Trimming stripped 1 base from V and 2 bases from J, with 9 bases between. CDR1 is MNHEY, CDR2 SMNVEV, per germline (reference sequence). The CDR3 contains 15 residues. Produced via immunoSEQ multiplex PCR; TCRdb's table is partial and in-frame only. The data contain roughly 180,000 clones, 85% to 95% of them singletons. The clonotype was recovered from a woman in her late teens or twenties in good health. The sequenced material came from blood. This chain links TRBV27 with TRBJ2-1; D might be TRBD1 (6 bases). DNA of the CDR3: TGTGCCAGCAGTTTATACAGGGTGACCTACAATGAGCAGTTCTTC. It translates to CASSLYRVTYNEQFF.